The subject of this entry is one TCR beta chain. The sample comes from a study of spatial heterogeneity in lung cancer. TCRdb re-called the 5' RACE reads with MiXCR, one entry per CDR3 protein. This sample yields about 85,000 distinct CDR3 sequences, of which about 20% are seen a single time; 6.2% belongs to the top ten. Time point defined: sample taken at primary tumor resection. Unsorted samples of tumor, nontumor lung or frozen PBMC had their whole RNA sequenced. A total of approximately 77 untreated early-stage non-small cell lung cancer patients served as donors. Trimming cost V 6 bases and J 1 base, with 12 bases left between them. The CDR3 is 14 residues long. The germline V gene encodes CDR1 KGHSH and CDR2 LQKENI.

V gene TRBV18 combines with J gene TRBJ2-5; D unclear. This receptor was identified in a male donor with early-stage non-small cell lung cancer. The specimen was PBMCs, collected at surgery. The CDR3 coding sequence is TGTGCCAGCTCGCCGGTTAACAGCCAAGAGACCCAGTACTTC. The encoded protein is CASSPVNSQETQYF.